This passage covers 27 T cell receptor beta chains from one sample sequenced in a study of shared clonotypes between healthy human individuals. Terminally differentiated effector memory CD45RA+ cells were excluded from the naive CD8 cells, which were CD45RO-negative and positively selected for CCR7. Using immunoSEQ multiplex PCR, the repertoire was profiled, and TCRdb retains in-frame clones only, with some absent. The sample has about 2.1 million clones; just under 95% are singletons. Sequenced material: naive CD8+ T cells from PBMCs. These TCRs come from a man aged 18 to 30 in good health. Some clones in this sample may be carry-over from other donors' samples.

The genes are TRBV5-5 and TRBJ2-2; no reliable D call. There are 13 residues in the CDR3. V was trimmed by 5 bases and J by 6 bases, leaving 11 bases between them. The germline gives CDR1 SGHKS, CDR2 YYEKEE (reference sequence). CDR3 protein: CASRPESAGELFF. The DNA for the CDR3 is TGTGCCAGCAGGCCCGAGAGTGCCGGGGAGCTGTTTTTT. The entire variable domain, with the rest obtained from reference TRBV5-5 and TRBJ2-2, is as follows: DAGVTQSPTHLIKTRGQQVTLRCSPISGHKSVSWYQQVLGQGPQFIFQYYEKEERGRGNFPDRFSARQFPNYSSELNVNALLLGDSALYLCASRPESAGELFFGEGSRLTVL.

The chain uses TRBV4-1 and TRBJ2-7; D call uncertain. Trimming shortened V by 4 bases and J by 4 bases, and 14 bases separated the two germline ends. Looked up from germline, CDR1 is MGHRA and CDR2 is YSYEKL. This CDR3 region has 14 residues. CDR3 amino acids: CASSLLPGSYEQYF. CDR3 DNA: TGCGCCAGCAGCCTCCTTCCGGGCTCTTACGAGCAGTACTTC.

V gene TRBV2 combines with J gene TRBJ2-5; D may be TRBD1 or TRBD2 (6 bases each). The CDR3 length is 16 residues. The V gene lost 11 bases and the J gene lost 7 bases, with 29 bases spanning the gap. Germline CDR1 SNHLY, CDR2 FYNNEI. CDR3 sequence: CAVTPGDTTSRGTQYF. The CDR3 DNA reads as TGTGCCGTAACGCCGGGGGACACGACATCCAGGGGGACCCAGTACTTC.

CDR3 in DNA: TGTGCCATCAGTGACCCCCGACGAGAACTGTTTTTT. This sequence encodes CAISDPRRELFF. The J gene is TRBJ1-4, the V gene TRBV10-3; no clear D gene. V gave up 3 bases and J gave up 12 bases, with 11 bases separating them. The CDR3 totals 12 residues. CDR1 ENHRY and CDR2 SYGVKD come from the germline V gene.

The chain combines TRBV4-1 with TRBJ1-5; D is unclear. The V end was cut by 0 bases, the J end by 2 bases, with 17 bases between. Germline assignment: CDR1 MGHRA and CDR2 YSYEKL. This CDR3 region has 18 residues. The CDR3 DNA reads as TGCGCCAGCAGCCAAGATGGGCTAAGAGGGCCCCGCAATCAGCCCCAGCATTTT. Residues: CASSQDGLRGPRNQPQHF.

The genes are TRBV23-1 and TRBJ1-5, with D maybe TRBD1 (5 bases). TRBV23-1 has ORF status, its function being uncertain. The germline V and J ends were trimmed by 2 bases and 0 bases, with 14 bases remaining between them. The CDR3 runs 17 residues. The DNA of the CDR3 is TGCGCCAGCAGTCAAGAGTCGGGGGGAAGTAGCAATCAGCCCCAGCATTTT. Residues: CASSQESGGSSNQPQHF.

The chain is built from TRBV27 and TRBJ2-3, with 8 bases lining up with TRBD2. Germline CDR1 reads MNHEY; CDR2 reads SMNVEV (reference sequence). J gave up 4 bases and V 5 bases, and 11 bases lay outside the gene matches. The CDR3 runs to 16 residues. CDR3 DNA: TGTGCCAGCAGTCCCTCGGGAGGGGAATTGGCAGATACGCAGTATTTT. Translated, it gives CASSPSGGELADTQYF.

V gene TRBV7-9 combines with J gene TRBJ1-2; 7 bases are shared with TRBD1. This CDR3 is 12 amino acids long. The germline CDR1 and CDR2 sequences are SEHNR and FQNEAQ (reference sequence). Trimming took 9 bases from V and 4 from J; bases not matched to a gene: 5. In nucleotides, the CDR3 is TGTGCCAGACAGGGGTCTTCCTATGGCTACACCTTC. It codes for CARQGSSYGYTF.

CDR3 sequence (DNA): TGTGCCAGCAGGGAGGGCCTCGCAGATACGCAGTATTTT. It specifies CASREGLADTQYF. The V gene is TRBV4-2, the J gene TRBJ2-3; a weak D match, TRBD2 (6 bases). Germline loops: CDR1 LGHNA, CDR2 YNFKEQ. V was clipped by 6 bases and J by 4 bases, with 11 bases between them. The CDR3 runs to 13 residues.

J is TRBJ2-3 and V is TRBV4-2, with 8 bases that match TRBD2. The CDR3 totals 16 residues. The V gene end was trimmed by 0 bases and the J gene end by 1 base; junction bases not matched to a gene: 3. Germline V gives CDR1 LGHNA, CDR2 YNFKEQ. The CDR3 protein is CASSQETGGGTDTQYF. The CDR3 DNA follows: TGTGCCAGCAGCCAAGAGACGGGGGGGGGCACAGATACGCAGTATTTT.

This clone has only one observation. The chain is built from TRBV5-1 and TRBJ2-2; D possibly matches TRBD1 or TRBD2 (5 bases each). The V and J ends lost 0 bases and 6 bases respectively, with 12 bases between them. Germline V gene data show CDR1 as SGHRS and CDR2 as YFSETQ. CDR3 length: 15 residues. The CDR3, as DNA: TGCGCCAGCAGCTTGGCCCGACTGGGACCCGGGGAGCTGTTTTTT. Translation gives CASSLARLGPGELFF.

The V and J genes are TRBV27 and TRBJ1-1, with no clear D. There are 13 residues in the CDR3. V dropped 3 bases and J dropped 7 bases, with 12 bases sitting between them. Looked up from germline, CDR1 is MNHEY and CDR2 is SMNVEV (reference sequence). CDR3 amino acids: CASSLGVIGEAFF. CDR3 DNA: TGTGCCAGCAGTTTGGGAGTGATAGGTGAAGCTTTCTTT.

To note about this clone: Other DNA sequences in this sample translate to the same CDR3. The CDR3 here is CAWSVVNTEAFF. The CDR3 nucleotides read TGTGCCTGGAGTGTAGTGAACACTGAAGCTTTCTTT. V and J are TRBV30 and TRBJ1-1; D gene unclear. CDR3 length: 12 residues. CDR1 is GTSNPN, CDR2 SVGIG, per germline (reference sequence). V dropped 0 bases and J dropped 0 bases, with 2 bases sitting between them. Filled out from reference TRBV30 and TRBJ1-1, the complete variable domain reads SQTIHQWPATLVQPVGSPLSLECTVEGTSNPNLYWYRQAAGRGLQLLFYSVGIGQISSEVPQNLSASRPQDRQFILSSKKLLLSDSGFYLCAWSVVNTEAFFGQGTRLTVV.

The V gene is TRBV4-3, the J gene TRBJ2-1, with 8 bases identical to TRBD1. V gave up 0 bases and J gave up 6 bases; unmatched junction bases: 4. Germline CDR1 and CDR2: LGHNA and YSLEER. CDR3 length: 15 amino acids. The chain's CDR3 is CASSQDTGTGNEQFF. Written as DNA, the CDR3 is TGCGCCAGCAGCCAAGATACCGGGACAGGCAATGAGCAGTTCTTC.

This clone was seen a few times. The CDR3 nucleotides read TGTGCCAGTAGTCCAGACAGGGAGGGTAGGGACACTGAAGCTTTCTTT. It translates to CASSPDREGRDTEAFF. This rearrangement joins TRBV19 to TRBJ1-1; 7 bases align to TRBD1. Germline V gives CDR1 LNHDA, CDR2 SQIVND (reference sequence). The CDR3 contains 16 residues. V lost 5 bases, J lost 3 bases, and 12 bases stayed unmatched. Full variable domain (outside the CDR3, taken from reference TRBV19 and TRBJ1-1): DGGITQSPKYLFRKEGQNVTLSCEQNLNHDAMYWYRQDPGQGLRLIYYSQIVNDFQKGDIAEGYSVSREKKESFPLTVTSAQKNPTAFYLCASSPDREGRDTEAFFGQGTRLTVV.

This chain links TRBV5-8 with TRBJ2-7; 11 bases line up with TRBD1. Trimming cost V 5 bases and J 6 bases; bases outside gene matches: 10. CDR1 is SGHTS and CDR2 is YDEGEE in the germline V gene. The CDR3 has 15 amino acids. The CDR3 DNA reads TGTGCCAGCAGGGGGGACAGGGGGGCAAGACGCGAGCAGTACTTC. Translating gives CASRGDRGARREQYF.

V gene TRBV2 combines with J gene TRBJ2-1, with D unresolved. The V end lost 6 bases, the J end lost 9 bases, and 6 bases lay between the germline ends. This CDR3 spans 10 amino acids. The germline gives CDR1 SNHLY, CDR2 FYNNEI. The CDR3: CASSTGEQFF. The CDR3, as DNA: TGTGCCAGCAGCACTGGTGAGCAGTTCTTC.

This chain links TRBV19 with TRBJ1-3, with D perhaps matching TRBD1 (5 bases). Germline CDR1 reads LNHDA; CDR2 reads SQIVND (reference sequence). The CDR3 runs to 14 residues. V was trimmed by 5 bases and J by 2 bases, leaving 10 bases between them. DNA for the CDR3: TGTGCCAGTAGTTTTCAGGGACCTGGAAACACCATATATTTT. Amino acid sequence: CASSFQGPGNTIYF.

This clone appeared a single time. Other DNA sequences from this sample encode an identical CDR3 as well. The rearrangement links TRBV28 to TRBJ2-1; D is possibly TRBD1 (6 bases). Germline V gives CDR1 MDHEN, CDR2 SYDVKM. This CDR3 is 13 amino acids long. Trimming removed 4 bases at V and 4 bases at J, with 8 bases between. The CDR3 coding sequence is TGTGCCAGCAGTTCGGGACAATACAATGAGCAGTTCTTC. Protein: CASSSGQYNEQFF. Drawing the rest from reference TRBV28 and TRBJ2-1, the complete variable domain is DVKVTQSSRYLVKRTGEKVFLECVQDMDHENMFWYRQDPGLGLRLIYFSYDVKMKEKGDIPEGYSVSREKKERFSLILESASTNQTSMYLCASSSGQYNEQFFGPGTRLTVL.

The V and J genes are TRBV27 and TRBJ1-1; 7 bases agree with TRBD1. In germline, CDR1 is MNHEY, CDR2 SMNVEV (reference sequence). The V gene end was trimmed by 3 bases and the J gene end by 5 bases; junction bases not matched to a gene: 9. The CDR3 sequence is 15 residues long. The CDR3 here is CASSFTTGTVTEAFF. CDR3 coding DNA: TGTGCCAGCAGTTTTACGACAGGGACGGTGACTGAAGCTTTCTTT.

The rearrangement links TRBV4-1 to TRBJ1-5, with 7 bases matching TRBD1. The germline V gene has CDR1 MGHRA and CDR2 YSYEKL. This CDR3 spans 16 amino acids. With V trimmed by 3 bases and J by 2 bases, 7 bases remained unmatched. The CDR3 here is CASSQGQYGGNQPQHF. CDR3 bases: TGCGCCAGCAGCCAGGGACAGTACGGAGGCAATCAGCCCCAGCATTTT.

The chain links TRBV28 to TRBJ2-1, with 7 bases lining up with TRBD2. The germline gives CDR1 MDHEN, CDR2 SYDVKM. The V gene end was trimmed by 6 bases and the J gene end by 3 bases; junction bases not matched to a gene: 5. The CDR3 contains 14 residues. The DNA for the CDR3 is TGTGCCAGCAGCTCGCGGGAGTACTACAATGAGCAGTTCTTC. It yields the protein CASSSREYYNEQFF. The full variable domain, completed using reference TRBV28 and TRBJ2-1, is DVKVTQSSRYLVKRTGEKVFLECVQDMDHENMFWYRQDPGLGLRLIYFSYDVKMKEKGDIPEGYSVSREKKERFSLILESASTNQTSMYLCASSSREYYNEQFFGPGTRLTVL.

The V gene is TRBV28, the J gene TRBJ1-1, with D perhaps matching TRBD1 (6 bases). Trimming left V 4 bases short and J 5 bases short, with 20 bases between. In germline, CDR1 is MDHEN, CDR2 SYDVKM. This CDR3 has 16 amino acids. The CDR3: CASSSSRWGGRTEAFF. The CDR3 coding sequence is TGTGCCAGCAGTTCCTCCCGATGGGGGGGCAGGACTGAAGCTTTCTTT. The whole variable domain, remainder taken from reference TRBV28 and TRBJ1-1, is DVKVTQSSRYLVKRTGEKVFLECVQDMDHENMFWYRQDPGLGLRLIYFSYDVKMKEKGDIPEGYSVSREKKERFSLILESASTNQTSMYLCASSSSRWGGRTEAFFGQGTRLTVV.

This rearrangement joins TRBV10-3 to TRBJ1-5, with D possibly being TRBD1 (5 bases). CDR3 length equals 14 residues. Germline CDR1 and CDR2: ENHRY and SYGVKD. The V gene lost 3 bases and the J gene lost 3 bases, with 9 bases spanning the gap. The chain's CDR3 is CAISDGGYNQPQHF. DNA for the CDR3: TGTGCCATCAGTGATGGGGGTTACAATCAGCCCCAGCATTTT.

The chain recombines TRBV27 with TRBJ2-5; D tentatively reads TRBD1 or TRBD2 (5 bases each). This CDR3 spans 16 amino acids. The V gene lost 6 bases and the J gene lost 2 bases, with 19 bases spanning the gap. CDR1 is MNHEY, CDR2 SMNVEV, per germline (reference sequence). The CDR3 spells CASSLGPGTQQETQYF. In DNA, the CDR3 is TGTGCCAGCAGCCTAGGCCCCGGGACGCAGCAAGAGACCCAGTACTTC.

J is TRBJ1-4 and V is TRBV19; D not resolved. Per germline, CDR1 LNHDA and CDR2 SQIVND (reference sequence). The V end lost 7 bases, the J end lost 5 bases, and 17 bases lay between the germline ends. The CDR3 covers 15 residues. The DNA of the CDR3 is TGTGCCAGTACCCCACAAGGGCTGCTGAATGAAAAACTGTTTTTT. This gives the protein CASTPQGLLNEKLFF.

This sequence joins TRBV27 and TRBJ2-7; D might be TRBD1 (5 bases). Germline V gene lookup returns CDR1 MNHEY and CDR2 SMNVEV (reference sequence). This CDR3 is built from 13 residues. The germline V and J ends were trimmed by 5 bases and 6 bases, with 14 bases remaining between them. The CDR3 reads CASSAPGKGEQYF. The CDR3 coding sequence is TGTGCCAGCAGTGCCCCAGGGAAAGGCGAGCAGTACTTC.